The 2 T cell receptor beta chains reported below all come from one sample, sequenced in a study of T cell repertoires in cytomegalovirus infection. TCRdb ran MiXCR on the reads and lists one entry per CDR3 protein. The table records approximately 500,000 distinct CDR3 sequences, about 17% of them present only once. The source material was CD8+ T cells from PBMCs. These receptors all stem from a human donor in good health (CMV status not recorded). Some clones in this sample may be carry-over from other donors' samples.

Worth noting for this clonotype: Germline and junction disagree at one end, which may indicate a read error. The chain is built from TRBV19 and TRBJ1-5, with D possibly being TRBD1 (6 bases). The CDR3 consists of 12 residues. CDR1 and CDR2 from the germline V gene are LNHDA and SQIVND (reference sequence). The CDR3 nucleotides read TGTGCCAGTAGCATACAGGGTCAGCCCCAGCAGTTT. Protein sequence: CASSIQGQPQQF. The full variable domain, in which reference TRBV19 and TRBJ1-5 provide the parts outside the CDR3, is DGGITQSPKYLFRKEGQNVTLSCEQNLNHDAMYWYRQDPGQGLRLIYYSQIVNDFQKGDIAEGYSVSREKKESFPLTVTSAQKNPTAFYLCASSIQGQPQQFGDGTRLSIL.

This clonotype was detected only a few times. The CDR3 nucleotides are TGTGCCAGCGGGTCAGCTATAGAACCTCGGACCATATATTTT. It codes for CASGSAIEPRTIYF. V gene TRBV6-2 or TRBV6-3 combines with J gene TRBJ1-3; D gene uncertain. The CDR3 runs to 14 residues. Germline V CDR1 and CDR2: MNHEY, SVGEGT. Trimming took off 8 bases at V and 10 bases at J, with 21 bases between the two ends.